This T cell receptor beta chain was observed in a study of blood T cell repertoires in COVID-19 (TCRdb year 2020). Background for the entire study: Samples covering the acute and convalescent phases of COVID-19 were provided by collaborators in the United States, Italy and Spain. Samples came from the ongoing ImmuneRACE study (first 160 participants) plus 1,254 subjects from 6 global collaborators. The material from the prospective study consisted of cDNA or gDNA derived from T cells, B-cell-depleted T cells, or PBMCs. The repertoires were made available in a free public database intended to serve as a resource for research on the immune response to SARS-CoV-2. Deeply sampled blood TCRbeta repertoires from subjects exposed to, actively infected with, or recovered from COVID-19 were included in the dataset. Where available, HLA class I and class II types were taken from metadata supplied by the sample provider and were not determined by assay-based typing. The sample metadata nearly always contained a de-identified subject ID, COVID-19 status, age in years and sex.

Each collaborating institution followed its own protocols to collect whole blood in K2EDTA tubes. Collaborator samples were shipped for TCRbeta analysis as frozen whole blood, isolated PBMCs, or DNA extracted from either sample type. Study-level results and caveats: The amount of clinical and demographic metadata varied by source and participant and was provided uncurated.

The germline V gene yields SGHTA for CDR1 and FQGNSA for CDR2. V was cut back by 0 bases and J by 6 bases, leaving a gap of 18 bases between them. The CDR3 numbers 18 residues from cysteine through phenylalanine. Solely the CDR3 DNA is kept, with 54 bases framed from the first base. The immunoSEQ Assay, a bias-controlled multiplex PCR, was used to amplify TCRbeta CDR3 regions from genomic DNA. As for the authors' bioinformatics: Within the assay, amplification of reference gene primers was used to estimate how many nucleated cells each sample contained. To quantify the absolute abundance of each unique TCRbeta CDR3 rearrangement, sequence reads were collapsed and filtered. Productive Simpson clonality was computed per sample as the square root of Simpson's diversity index over productive rearrangements. TCRdb obtained this table from immuneACCESS and retained in-frame rearrangements with V and J assigned. These tables miss some clones; where compared with another copy, unresolved V genes account for less than half of the shortfall, and the remainder is unexplained. V and J calls and clone size are as listed in that table; D and trimming were resolved from the DNA. The table for this sample lists tens of thousands of clones; about nine tenths of them were counted only once. Of the sample, around 3% is held by the ten largest clones.

This clone was counted a few times. This receptor's antigen is unknown. No quality values exist for individual bases; no much larger clone is one base distant. The rearranged chain carries TRBV7-2 and TRBJ1-6; possibly the D gene is TRBD1, per 5 matching bases. The receptor's source is a woman aged 50 to 65 with active or convalescent COVID-19. Sequencing was performed on peripheral blood. CDR3 region: CASSLALMVGEANSPLHF. In nucleotide form, the sequence is TGTGCCAGCAGCTTAGCGCTAATGGTAGGGGAGGCTAATTCACCCCTCCACTTT. Outside the CDR3, residues come from the reference TRBV7-2 and TRBJ1-6 proteins, so the full variable domain is: GAGVSQSPSNKVTEKGKDVELRCDPISGHTALYWYRQSLGQGLEFLIYFQGNSAPDKSGLPSDRFSAERTGGSVSTLTIQRTQQEDSAVYLCASSLALMVGEANSPLHFGNGTRLTVT.